This T cell receptor beta chain was identified during a study of cytomegalovirus exposure and HLA in healthy donors (dated by TCRdb to the late 2010s). About the investigation overall: An earlier analysis of several hundred of the donors reported 250 to 350 Gb of sequence data and 117 million unique TCR beta sequences from 150 million to 200 million T cells. An early release covering about 600 HLA-typed donors comprised about 320 gigabases of sequencing data and 85 million to 100 million unique TCR sequences. The genetic ancestry cluster associated with self-reported Caucasian donors included 70% to 85% of the roughly 400 genotyped donors. The study aimed to test whether cataloging public T cell receptors could reveal signatures of past pathogen exposure. The T cell repertoires of about 700 subjects were profiled by immunosequencing and related to cytomegalovirus serostatus. Along with the roughly 670-subject first cohort, a separate validation cohort of over a hundred different subjects was used. To predict cytomegalovirus infection status, the study combined high-throughput TCR immunosequencing, statistical association of individual TCRs with disease status, and machine learning. In a later analysis, previously published TCR beta repertoires from 500 to 750 donors were re-analyzed and high-resolution HLA genotyping was added so that TCR occurrence patterns could be studied. Rather than using new phenotypic data, the later analysis identified candidate immune exposures from TCR beta sequences and from how often those sequences occurred across donors. In an earlier analysis of a few hundred of the donors, high-throughput TCR beta sequencing was used to judge whether each TCR beta V gene segment behaved as functional or pseudogenic. Donor age, sex, ethnicity and CMV serostatus were compiled alongside the repertoire data. A later genetic analysis used genome-wide SNP genotypes for about 60% of the roughly 700 donors, treating that subset as a discovery cohort. Every discovery cohort repertoire had been produced on one sequencing platform. HLA typing covered class I and class II loci at four-digit resolution. The number of donors typed differed by locus, with 629-630 for A, B, C, DRB1 and DQB1, more than 500 for DQA1, 600 to 610 for DPA1, and around 450 for DPB1. A handful of DR-DQ haplotypes were handled as single units for association and clustering because linkage in the cohort was strong. Across some 400 genotyped donors of the cohort, an average of roughly 200,000 unique TCR beta nucleotide sequences per donor were sequenced, and about a sixth of those sequences were non-productive.

Libraries were prepared through the immunoSEQ multiplex PCR assay. For the multiplex PCR, a mixture combining 60 forward primers for TCR Vbeta segments and 13 reverse primers for TCR Jbeta segments was used. The CDR3 region of rearranged TCR beta genes was amplified from genomic DNA by a multiplex PCR assay. Amplified TCR beta libraries were sequenced as 87-base-pair reads on the Illumina HiSeq System. In the source study's methods: A later analysis counted about 76 million unique TCR beta chains across the 666 repertoires, and roughly 10 million of these chains were shared by at least two donors. To remove PCR and sequencing errors, raw reads were error-corrected and collapsed into unique sequences using a nearest-neighbor algorithm that merged closely related sequences. To assign V, D and J gene segments, CDR3 sequences were aligned to IMGT reference sequences. Each retained sequence needed at least a six-nucleotide match to both a V gene segment and a J gene segment. Rearrangements were called productive when the CDR3 lacked stop codons and stayed in frame with V and J; all others were non-productive. CDR3 was defined according to IMGT convention as the region running from the second conserved V-encoded cysteine to the conserved J-encoded phenylalanine. Sequences without an unambiguous match to a single V gene segment were excluded from the earlier analysis of a few hundred of the donors. An earlier analysis of several hundred of the donors called V segments functional above 56.7% productive rearrangements and segregating when the between-donor standard deviation exceeded 5%. To diagnose cytomegalovirus status from the catalog of TCR beta chain sequences, a statistical classification framework was built. In a later analysis, V and J genes were assigned by comparing TCR nucleotide sequences against IMGT/GENE-DB human TR gene sequences. In a later analysis, CDR3 sequences and most-parsimonious VDJ recombination scenarios were assigned using the TCRdist pipeline. A later analysis defined each TCR beta chain by its CDR3 amino acid sequence plus V-gene family, and excluded reads lacking a unique V-gene family. As a way to deal with suspected cross-contamination and a sequencing artifact, a later analysis dropped more than 500 nucleotide sequences that were highly shared and had low generation probability. In a later analysis, a clonal expansion index was calculated for each public chain from normalized within-repertoire ranks of inferred template counts. In a later analysis, generation probabilities were computed with a VDJ recombination model fitted to out-of-frame rearrangements, and the resulting probabilities were checked against IGoR. A later analysis scored TCR-TCR, TCR-HLA and TCR-CMV co-occurrence with hypergeometric tests, applying a repertoire-size bias correction to TCR pairs. In a later analysis, false discovery rates were estimated by permuting HLA or CMV assignments 20 times. In a later analysis, co-occurring TCRs were grouped using DBSCAN, with TCRdist sequence similarity added in when clustering inside HLA-allele-positive subsets. For co-occurrence clustering, repertoires with fewer than 30,000 or more than 120,000 public chains were excluded, along with a handful of repertoires with anomalous nucleotide sharing. TCRdb took over this immuneACCESS table, retaining in-frame rearrangements with V and J assigned. Such tables are incomplete; in checked studies, under half of the missing clones stem from an unresolved V gene, and the remainder is unexplained. Clone size and the V and J calls come from that table; the DNA yielded D and trimming. In all, the sample holds roughly 120,000 clones, and roughly 80% of those were seen once. Around 5.2% of the sample is held by the ten biggest clonotypes.

The germline V gene provides CDR1 SGHRS and CDR2 YFSETQ. Counted from cysteine to phenylalanine, this CDR3 has 15 amino acids. Only CDR3 DNA remains: 45 bases, in frame from the first base. The germline V and J ends show losses of 1 base and 4 bases respectively, and no gene match explains 3 bases of the junction. The cohort was made up of 500 to 850 healthy bone marrow donors. At the time of sampling, every cohort member was nominally healthy, though immune exposures that went unrecorded were likely present. The donor was CMV seropositive and was included in the group of almost 300 seropositive cohort members. Each donor provided a peripheral blood sample, and peripheral blood mononuclear cells were used for TCR beta sequencing. Genomic DNA extraction from the blood cell samples was performed with the Qiagen DNeasy Blood Extraction Kit. The full study reports these points: Because the 87-base-pair reads could not distinguish some IMGT-functional V segments, including TRBV6-2 and TRBV6-3, those segments were excluded. An association between a missense DCLRE1C variant and V-gene and J-gene trimming of TCR beta chains was found in a later genetic analysis and replicated in an independent cohort. Because some donors lacked HLA typing at each locus, the association tests relied only on the typed subset. A cluster of highly shared sequence variants was judged likely to be a technical artifact of the sequencing pipeline. Linkage disequilibrium might explain the correlated functional status among segregating V segments, but an unknown experimental factor could not be ruled out. A later analysis associated around 16,000 TCR beta sequences with specific HLA alleles at a false discovery rate of 0.05. A total of 150 to 200 TCR beta chains were listed by the study as associated with cytomegalovirus. For the cohort, immune exposure information was limited to CMV serostatus. While some public TCRs were present in many individuals, most TCR sequences turned up only very rarely across donors. In this cohort, only TCR beta chains were sequenced, and detectable features were limited by the absence of alpha or paired-chain data. A later analysis found that HLA-associated TCR beta chains were more clonally expanded and had lower generation probabilities than equally common non-associated chains. A further reported finding was that TCR beta sequences accurately predicted the HLA-A and HLA-B alleles for most subjects in the first cohort. In an earlier analysis of approximately 590 of the donors, most TCR beta V segments appeared in productive rearrangements about 90% or about 30% of the time, broadly matching IMGT annotations. Strong co-occurrence of HLA alleles, especially DR and DQ, made assigning TCR associations to individual alleles difficult. The classifier was reported to diagnose cytomegalovirus status with high specificity and sensitivity in both the original and validation cohorts. A later analysis found that most CMV-associated TCR beta chains appeared HLA-restricted, with HLA associations seemingly driven largely by CMV exposure. In vitro tests confirmed that a few of the cytomegalovirus-associated TCR beta chains recognize cytomegalovirus antigens. In a later analysis, TCR association rates were found to vary across HLA loci, with the most associated TCRs seen for DRB1 alleles and the fewest for HLA-C alleles. The presence/absence analyses assumed that sequencing depth was roughly uniform across donors, and that assumption may not be true. According to a later analysis, parvovirus B19, influenza, CMV and Epstein-Barr virus appeared linked to several top co-occurrence clusters. In a later genetic analysis, fewer N-insertions in productive TCRs were reported among donors in an Asian-associated ancestry cluster than the roughly 700-donor mean. The earlier analysis of 450 to 700 of the donors excluded 15 to 20 rarely observed V segments, including chromosome 9 orphons, because counts were too low. The authors suggested that the approach could potentially be generalized to other disease states and immunological phenotypes.

Remarks on this clone: The antigen this receptor binds is unknown. No clone much larger than this one lies a single base away; base qualities are absent.

This chain is built from TRBV5-1 and TRBJ1-1, and 11 junction bases match TRBD1. Sequenced material: PBMCs. The source of this sequence is a man between 50 and 59 years old in good health and CMV-seropositive. The nucleotide sequence reads as follows: TGCGCCAGCAGCTTGTTTGGACAGGGGGCCACTGAAGCTTTCTTT. Translation gives CASSLFGQGATEAFF. Reference TRBV5-1 and TRBJ1-1 proteins supply the regions before and after the CDR3; the full variable domain is: KAGVTQTPRYLIKTRGQQVTLSCSPISGHRSVSWYQQTPGQGLQFLFEYFSETQRNKGNFPGRFSGRQFSNSRSEMNVSTLELGDSALYLCASSLFGQGATEAFFGQGTRLTVV.